The sequence of this T cell receptor (beta chain) was determined in a study of blood T cell repertoires in COVID-19. The overall study: PBMCs, B-cell-depleted T cells, or T cells provided the cDNA or gDNA that made up the material.

This clone was seen only once. Original analysis: Amplification of reference gene primers provided the estimated nucleated cell counts. Repertoires were generated with immunoSEQ multiplex PCR, while TCRdb's copy carries only in-frame clones and drops some. V and J calls and clone size are as listed in that table; D and trimming were resolved from the DNA. The data show more than 200,000 clones, with approximately 89% seen just once and approximately 6% held by the top ten. Enrolment of Seattle patients took place during active infection, and they were followed longitudinally. Specimen: peripheral blood. The source is a woman between 25 and 40 years old with COVID-19, enrolled during active disease.

This CDR3 reads CASSYTAYYGYTF. The CDR3 nucleotides read TGTGCCAGCAGTTACACTGCGTACTATGGCTACACCTTC. V usage is TRBV6-5 and J usage is TRBJ1-2; no firm D call. Looked up from germline, CDR1 is MNHEY and CDR2 is SVGAGI. The V gene lost 2 bases and the J gene lost 3 bases, with 7 bases spanning the gap. The CDR3 length is 13 residues.